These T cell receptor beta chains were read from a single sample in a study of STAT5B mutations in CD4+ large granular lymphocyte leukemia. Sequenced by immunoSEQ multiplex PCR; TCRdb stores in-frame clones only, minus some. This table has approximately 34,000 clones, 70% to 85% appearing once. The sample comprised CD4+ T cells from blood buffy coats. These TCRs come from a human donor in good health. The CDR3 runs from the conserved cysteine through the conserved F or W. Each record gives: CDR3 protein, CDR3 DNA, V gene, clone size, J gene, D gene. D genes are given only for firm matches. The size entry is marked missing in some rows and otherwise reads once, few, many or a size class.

CASSSGINYGYTF,TGTGCCAGTAGTTCCGGGATCAACTATGGCTACACCTTC,TRBV19,few,TRBJ1-2,NA
CASSYPQGANEKLFF,TGTGCCAGCAGTTACCCACAGGGAGCTAATGAAAAACTGTTTTTT,TRBV6-5,NA,TRBJ1-4,NA
CAWSVRGRSYNSPLHF,TGTGCCTGGAGTGTACGGGGAAGGTCCTATAATTCACCCCTCCACTTT,TRBV30,few,TRBJ1-6,NA
CASSPVDRGYGYTF,TGTGCCAGTAGCCCCGTGGACAGGGGCTATGGCTACACCTTC,TRBV19,NA,TRBJ1-2,TRBD1
CASSRPDRGRSYGYTF,TGCGCCAGCAGCCGACCGGACAGGGGTCGGAGCTATGGCTACACCTTC,TRBV4-1,NA,TRBJ1-2,TRBD1
CASSPADRGNTIYF,TGTGCCAGCAGCCCAGCGGACCGTGGAAACACCATATATTTT,TRBV5-6,NA,TRBJ1-3,NA
CASSLGEHSGNTIYF,TGTGCCAGCAGCTTGGGGGAACACTCTGGAAACACCATATATTTT,TRBV5-8,NA,TRBJ1-3,NA
CASSDSRLVRGNYGYTF,TGTGCCAGCAGTGATTCTCGTCTTGTCAGGGGTAACTATGGCTACACCTTC,TRBV2,NA,TRBJ1-2,NA
CASSQEGGRAYGYTF,TGCGCCAGCAGCCAAGAAGGGGGGCGCGCCTATGGCTACACCTTC,TRBV4-3,once,TRBJ1-2,NA
CASSLAARANTEAFF,TGTGCCAGCAGCTTAGCCGCCAGGGCCAACACTGAAGCTTTCTTT,TRBV7-2,NA,TRBJ1-1,NA
CASSLEHNSPLHF,TGTGCCAGCAGCTTAGAGCATAATTCACCCCTCCACTTT,TRBV7-8,NA,TRBJ1-6,NA
CASSIAVNANYGYTF,TGTGCCAGTAGTATCGCCGTAAATGCTAACTATGGCTACACCTTC,TRBV19,few,TRBJ1-2,NA
CASSLLRTLNTEAFF,TGTGCCAGCAGCTTACTCAGAACCTTGAACACTGAAGCTTTCTTT,TRBV7-2,NA,TRBJ1-1,NA
CASSFTGGWGSGQPQHF,TGTGCCAGCAGCTTTACGGGGGGTTGGGGCTCTGGTCAGCCCCAGCATTTT,TRBV7-2,NA,TRBJ1-5,NA
CASSLTGTGGYEQYF,TGCGCCAGCAGCTTGACCGGGACAGGGGGCTACGAGCAGTACTTC,TRBV5-1,NA,TRBJ2-7,TRBD1
CASRHRQGHQTQYF,TGTGCCAGCAGACATCGACAGGGTCATCAGACCCAGTACTTC,TRBV5-6,NA,TRBJ2-5,TRBD1
CASSPGASSSYNEQFF,TGTGCCAGCAGCCCCGGGGCATCGAGCTCCTACAATGAGCAGTTCTTC,TRBV9,NA,TRBJ2-1,NA
CASSLGLGPAEQFF,TGTGCCAGCAGCTTAGGATTGGGGCCCGCTGAGCAGTTCTTC,TRBV7-2,once,TRBJ2-1,NA
CASSLGGALNLF,TGTGCCAGCAGCTTGGGTGGGGCCCTCAACCTCTTT,TRBV5-4,few,TRBJ1-1,NA
CASSLDRGTNTEAFF,TGTGCCAGCAGCTTGGACAGGGGAACGAACACTGAAGCTTTCTTT,TRBV5-4,few,TRBJ1-1,TRBD1
CASSLVTGENYGYTF,TGCGCCAGCAGCTTAGTGACAGGGGAGAACTATGGCTACACCTTC,TRBV5-1,once,TRBJ1-2,TRBD1